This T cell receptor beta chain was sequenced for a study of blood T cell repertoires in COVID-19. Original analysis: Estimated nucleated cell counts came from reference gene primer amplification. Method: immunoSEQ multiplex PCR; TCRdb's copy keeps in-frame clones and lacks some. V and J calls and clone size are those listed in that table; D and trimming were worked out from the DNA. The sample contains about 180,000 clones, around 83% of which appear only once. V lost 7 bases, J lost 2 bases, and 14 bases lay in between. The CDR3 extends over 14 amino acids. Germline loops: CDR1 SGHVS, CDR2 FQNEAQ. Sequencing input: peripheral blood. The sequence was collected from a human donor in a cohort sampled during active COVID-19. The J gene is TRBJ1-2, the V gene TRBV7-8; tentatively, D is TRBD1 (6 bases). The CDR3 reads CASTLGGPNYGYTF. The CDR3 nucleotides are TGTGCCAGCACCCTCGGGGGGCCCAACTATGGCTACACCTTC.